Below, 4 T cell receptor beta chains from the same sample are listed, as sequenced in a study of beta chain features in type 1 diabetes. Investigators reverse transcribed all isolated RNA, so they sequenced expressed TCRB transcripts. The table came from immunoSEQ multiplex PCR; TCRdb's copy has only in-frame clones and leaves some out. The data show approximately 380,000 clones, about 15% seen once. Sequencing used naive CD4+ T cells from blood. The receptors shown here come from a woman aged 18 to 35 in good health.

This clone was counted only a few times. The chain uses TRBV6-5 and TRBJ2-3, with TRBD1 matching 7 bases. Germline V gene sequence: CDR1 MNHEY, CDR2 SVGAGI. The length of the CDR3 is 13 residues. V lost 2 bases and J lost 6; bases outside the gene matches: 2. CDR3 residues: CASSYRGRDTQYF. In nucleotides, the CDR3 is TGTGCCAGCAGTTACAGGGGGCGGGATACGCAGTATTTT.

Only a few counts were recorded for this clone. The J gene is TRBJ2-1, the V gene TRBV2; TRBD2 aligns across 9 bases. The CDR3 extends over 13 amino acids. The germline CDR1 and CDR2 sequences are SNHLY and FYNNEI. The CDR3 sequence is CSLAGDPYNEQFF. In nucleotides, the CDR3 is TGTAGTTTAGCGGGAGATCCCTACAATGAGCAGTTCTTC.

This clone was picked up a small number of times. The chain employs TRBV7-2 and TRBJ1-5, with D possibly matching TRBD1 (5 bases). Germline V gives CDR1 SGHTA, CDR2 FQGNSA. Trimming stripped 5 bases from V and 6 bases from J, with 8 bases between. This CDR3 is built from 12 residues. This chain's CDR3 is CASSAQGQPQHF. In nucleotides, the CDR3 is TGTGCCAGCAGCGCCCAGGGTCAGCCCCAGCATTTT. Looking up the rest from reference TRBV7-2 and TRBJ1-5 gives the full variable domain: GAGVSQSPSNKVTEKGKDVELRCDPISGHTALYWYRQSLGQGLEFLIYFQGNSAPDKSGLPSDRFSAERTGGSVSTLTIQRTQQEDSAVYLCASSAQGQPQHFGDGTRLSIL.

A few counts support this clone. The J gene is TRBJ2-2, the V gene TRBV12-5; 10 positions match TRBD1. Germline CDR1 reads LGHNT; CDR2 reads FRNRAP. J was trimmed by 7 bases and V by 6 bases; bases with no gene match: 11. The CDR3 spans 16 residues. CDR3: CASGSPGQGLGGELFF. DNA of the CDR3: TGTGCTAGTGGGTCACCGGGACAGGGGCTCGGCGGGGAGCTGTTTTTT.